These 27 T cell receptor beta chains came from one sample sequenced in a study of cytomegalovirus exposure and HLA in healthy donors. Generated by immunoSEQ multiplex PCR, the TCRdb table keeps only in-frame clones and is missing some. The profile covers about 200,000 clones, with roughly 91% appearing a single time and approximately 2% taken by the ten largest. Input material: PBMCs. Receptors originate from a woman aged 18-29 years in good health and CMV-seropositive.

V gene TRBV5-1 combines with J gene TRBJ2-1; a weak D match, TRBD2 (5 bases). CDR3 length: 14 amino acids. Between the trimmed V and J ends, which lost 2 bases and 6 bases, there was a span of 12 bases. Looked up from germline, CDR1 is SGHRS and CDR2 is YFSETQ. The CDR3 coding sequence is TGCGCCAGCAGCTTAAGTCTAGCCTCCAATGAGCAGTTCTTC. It codes for CASSLSLASNEQFF.

The rearrangement links TRBV6-5 to TRBJ1-2, with 7 positions matching TRBD1. Germline trimming cut 0 bases from V and 8 bases from J; bases unmatched to any gene: 6. CDR1 MNHEY and CDR2 SVGAGI come from the germline V gene. This CDR3 is 14 amino acids long. CDR3 DNA: TGTGCCAGCAGTTACTCGGCAGGGGGTGGCGGCTACACCTTC. Protein product: CASSYSAGGGGYTF.

This rearrangement joins TRBV7-8 to TRBJ1-4, with D maybe TRBD1 (5 bases). Germline CDR1 reads SGHVS; CDR2 reads FQNEAQ. The CDR3 totals 19 residues. Trimming cost V 1 base and J 8 bases, with 26 bases left between them. The CDR3 reads CASSLVAGRGRRGREKLFF. DNA for the CDR3: TGTGCCAGCAGCTTAGTTGCGGGCCGCGGGAGACGGGGGAGGGAAAAACTGTTTTTT.

This chain uses TRBV6-1 with TRBJ2-2, with a tentative D call TRBD1 (5 bases). The V end was cut by 8 bases, the J end by 7 bases, with 14 bases between. Germline V lookup: CDR1 MNHNS, CDR2 SASEGT. The CDR3 extends over 13 amino acids. The CDR3 nucleotides are TGTGCCAGCCGGCAAACAGGCGGCGGGGAGCTGTTTTTT. Encoded protein: CASRQTGGGELFF.

This chain joins TRBV5-1 and TRBJ1-1; the match to TRBD1 covers 9 bases. J was trimmed by 1 base and V by 5 bases; bases with no gene match: 3. CDR1 is SGHRS, CDR2 YFSETQ, per germline. The CDR3 runs 14 residues. The CDR3 bases are TGCGCCAGCAGTAAGGGACAGGGGAACACTGAAGCTTTCTTT. The encoded protein is CASSKGQGNTEAFF.

The chain uses TRBV4-1 and TRBJ2-5; TRBD1 matches 9 bases. The junction had 7 bases not matched to a gene; V was cut back by 2 bases and J by 6 bases. The CDR3 is 15 amino acids. The V gene's germline CDR1 is MGHRA and CDR2 YSYEKL. The CDR3 bases are TGCGCCAGCAGCCAAATAAGGACAGGGGTGAAGACCCAGTACTTC. It translates to CASSQIRTGVKTQYF.

The chain combines TRBV6-1 with TRBJ2-7; perhaps TRBD2 as D (7 bases). CDR3 size: 15 residues. Germline-derived CDR1 and CDR2 are MNHNS and SASEGT. The V end was cut by 6 bases, the J end by 0 bases, with 15 bases between. This chain's CDR3 is CASRGGAGASYEQYF. The CDR3 coding sequence is TGTGCCAGCAGGGGGGGGGCAGGGGCCTCCTACGAGCAGTACTTC.

This chain uses TRBV6-5 with TRBJ2-1; D call uncertain. Trimming pared 3 bases from V and 4 bases from J, leaving 7 bases between. Germline V lookup: CDR1 MNHEY, CDR2 SVGAGI. CDR3 length equals 13 residues. The CDR3 DNA is TGTGCCAGCAGTTATAACTTATACAATGAGCAGTTCTTC. The encoded protein is CASSYNLYNEQFF.

The chain uses TRBV7-9 and TRBJ1-1; D is unresolved. The CDR3 extends over 14 amino acids. Germline V gene data show CDR1 as SEHNR and CDR2 as FQNEAQ (reference sequence). V lost 0 bases, J lost 4 bases, and 9 bases lay in between. CDR3 nucleotides: TGTGCCAGCAGCTTAGCGCCCGGGATCACTGAAGCTTTCTTT. It codes for CASSLAPGITEAFF. Filled out from reference TRBV7-9 and TRBJ1-1, the complete variable domain reads DTGVSQNPRHKITKRGQNVTFRCDPISEHNRLYWYRQTLGQGPEFLTYFQNEAQLEKSRLLSDRFSAERPKGSFSTLEIQRTEQGDSAMYLCASSLAPGITEAFFGQGTRLTVV.

The V gene is TRBV11-3, the J gene TRBJ2-1; D is uncertain. The CDR3 sequence is 15 residues long. Germline V gene lookup returns CDR1 SGHNT and CDR2 YENEEA. V was trimmed by 1 base and J by 4 bases, leaving 11 bases between them. CDR3 DNA sequence: TGTGCCAGCAGCTTAGGCGGCCTTGGGTACAATGAGCAGTTCTTC. As protein: CASSLGGLGYNEQFF.

This sequence joins TRBV10-1 and TRBJ2-2, with a possible D match to TRBD2 (6 bases). Germline V gene lookup returns CDR1 WNHNN and CDR2 SYGVQD (reference sequence). V shed 2 bases and J shed 5 bases, with 12 bases lying between them. The CDR3 length is 15 residues. DNA of the CDR3: TGCGCCAGCAGTGAGGTGCGGGACGGTACCGGGGAGCTGTTTTTT. As protein: CASSEVRDGTGELFF.

This clone appeared many times. The rearrangement joins TRBV10-3 to TRBJ2-7; 8 bases are shared with TRBD1. Losses at the gene ends were 7 bases for V and 2 bases for J; bases not matched to a gene: 13. CDR3 size: 16 residues. Germline V gene data show CDR1 as ENHRY and CDR2 as SYGVKD. The CDR3 region has the DNA TGTGCCATCACCCCTAGGAAGGACAGGGTCACCTACGAGCAGTACTTC. It specifies CAITPRKDRVTYEQYF.

The chain combines TRBV9 with TRBJ2-1; 13 nucleotides align to TRBD2. The germline gives CDR1 SGDLS, CDR2 YYNGEE. With 4 bases clipped from V and 10 bases from J, the junction kept 14 bases outside the gene matches. This CDR3 is built from 17 residues. CDR3 DNA: TGTGCCAGCAGCCACAACCCGGGACTAGCGGGAATCGACGAGCAGTTCTTC. The encoded protein is CASSHNPGLAGIDEQFF.

V and J are TRBV18 and TRBJ2-7; perhaps TRBD1 as D (5 bases). This CDR3 is 15 amino acids long. Trimming removed 3 bases at V and 2 bases at J, with 14 bases between. Germline V gene sequence: CDR1 KGHSH, CDR2 LQKENI. CDR3 sequence reads: CASSPSQGLTYEQYF. The CDR3 nucleotides are TGTGCCAGCTCACCCTCGCAGGGTTTAACCTACGAGCAGTACTTC.

V is TRBV4-1 and J is TRBJ2-3; no definite D call. The CDR3 runs to 15 residues. Trimming removed 0 bases from V and 0 bases from J, with 7 bases in between. Germline V gives CDR1 MGHRA, CDR2 YSYEKL. The CDR3 is CASSQESSSTDTQYF. CDR3 DNA: TGCGCCAGCAGCCAAGAGTCTTCTAGCACAGATACGCAGTATTTT.

The chain carries TRBV27 and TRBJ1-2; 8 bases fit TRBD1. The trim removed 2 bases at V and 1 base at J, leaving 6 bases unmatched. Germline V gene data show CDR1 as MNHEY and CDR2 as SMNVEV (reference sequence). The CDR3 is made up of 16 amino acids. This CDR3 is CASSLTGGRINYGYTF. CDR3 coding DNA: TGTGCCAGCAGTTTAACAGGGGGTCGGATTAACTATGGCTACACCTTC.

The genes are TRBV10-3 and TRBJ1-1; D is ambiguous. CDR3 length equals 13 residues. Germline-derived CDR1 and CDR2 are ENHRY and SYGVKD. V was shortened by 8 bases and J by 5 bases, with 15 bases between the two germline ends. The CDR3 protein is CAISGGVGTEAFF. The CDR3 coding sequence is TGTGCCATCTCTGGCGGGGTAGGGACTGAAGCTTTCTTT.

This rearrangement joins TRBV25-1 to TRBJ2-4, with TRBD1 matching 9 bases. The CDR3 loop spans 16 amino acids. V shed 4 bases and J 6 bases; nucleotides not matched to a gene: 10. The germline CDR1 and CDR2 sequences are MGHDK and SYGVNS. CDR3 sequence (DNA): TGTGCCAGCAGTGGGCTCCGGGACAGGGAGGTAAACATTCAGTACTTC. The encoded protein is CASSGLRDREVNIQYF.

This rearrangement joins TRBV9 to TRBJ1-1; D is ambiguous. Germline V CDR1 and CDR2: SGDLS, YYNGEE. This CDR3 is 13 amino acids long. Trimming cost V 0 bases and J 4 bases, with 7 bases left between them. The CDR3 region has the DNA TGTGCCAGCAGCGTAGGGTGGAGCACTGAAGCTTTCTTT. Protein product: CASSVGWSTEAFF.

This rearrangement joins TRBV30 to TRBJ2-7; tentatively, D is TRBD2 (5 bases). The CDR3 is made up of 13 amino acids. Deletions cut 2 bases from V and 0 bases from J, with 8 bases between. CDR1 is GTSNPN, CDR2 SVGIG, per germline (reference sequence). The CDR3 bases are TGTGCCTGGAGTCTAGCTTCCTCCTACGAGCAGTACTTC. Amino acids: CAWSLASSYEQYF.

V usage is TRBV7-8 and J usage is TRBJ2-7, with D perhaps TRBD2 (5 bases). Trimming pared 1 base from V and 6 bases from J, leaving 13 bases between. CDR1 and CDR2 from the germline V gene are SGHVS and FQNEAQ. The CDR3 covers 14 residues. In DNA, the CDR3 is TGTGCCAGCAGCTTAGGGGTGCTCAGCGGCGAGCAGTACTTC. Translation gives CASSLGVLSGEQYF.

This clone was observed a few times. The J gene is TRBJ1-2, the V gene TRBV19; D is uncertain. The CDR3 is made up of 10 amino acids. Trimming left V 5 bases short and J 5 bases short, with 3 bases between. Germline values: CDR1 LNHDA, CDR2 SQIVND (reference sequence). In nucleotides, the CDR3 is TGTGCCAGTAGTCGTTATGGCTACACCTTC. Amino acid sequence: CASSRYGYTF.

The rearrangement joins TRBV28 to TRBJ2-1; 8 bases are a match to TRBD1. Trimming removed 4 bases from V and 3 bases from J; junction bases left unmatched: 5. The CDR3 spans 15 residues. In germline, CDR1 is MDHEN, CDR2 SYDVKM. CDR3 protein: CASSSTGEIYNEQFF. CDR3 sequence (DNA): TGTGCCAGCAGTTCGACAGGGGAAATCTACAATGAGCAGTTCTTC.

CDR3 DNA sequence: TGCGCCAGCAGCTTGGCACAGGGTACTACTAACTATGGCTACACCTTC. It codes for CASSLAQGTTNYGYTF. The chain joins TRBV5-1 to TRBJ1-2; D is possibly TRBD1 (6 bases). Germline V gene data show CDR1 as SGHRS and CDR2 as YFSETQ. The CDR3 loop spans 16 amino acids. The V gene lost 0 bases and the J gene lost 0 bases, with 12 bases spanning the gap. Full variable domain (rest looked up from reference TRBV5-1 and TRBJ1-2): KAGVTQTPRYLIKTRGQQVTLSCSPISGHRSVSWYQQTPGQGLQFLFEYFSETQRNKGNFPGRFSGRQFSNSRSEMNVSTLELGDSALYLCASSLAQGTTNYGYTFGSGTRLTVV.

The CDR3 protein is CASTLLDGMLGYTF. Here the CDR3 DNA reads TGTGCCAGCACCCTCCTTGATGGCATGCTTGGCTACACCTTC. The genes are TRBV9 and TRBJ1-2; D is unresolved. The CDR3 length is 14 residues. V lost 6 bases and J lost 7, with 19 bases in between. The germline gives CDR1 SGDLS, CDR2 YYNGEE.

This chain links TRBV4-1 with TRBJ2-1; 10 positions match TRBD1. The ends lost 0 bases at V and 12 bases at J; junction bases unmatched: 8. The CDR3 extends over 15 amino acids. CDR1 MGHRA and CDR2 YSYEKL come from the germline V gene. Written as DNA, the CDR3 is TGCGCCAGCAGCCAAGATCGAGGACAGGGGGTCCGGCAGTTCTTC. Translation gives CASSQDRGQGVRQFF.

The chain is built from TRBV4-1 and TRBJ2-7; 10 bases align to TRBD1. Germline-derived CDR1 and CDR2 are MGHRA and YSYEKL. The CDR3 has 16 residues. The J segment lost 5 bases and the V segment lost 1 base, leaving 8 bases of the junction unmatched. The CDR3 sequence: CASSQGPGTGVNEQYF. The CDR3 coding sequence is TGCGCCAGCAGCCAAGGGCCCGGGACAGGGGTAAACGAGCAGTACTTC.